The 28 T cell receptor beta chains below come from one sample, sequenced in a study of shared clonotypes between healthy human individuals. Using immunoSEQ multiplex PCR, the repertoire was profiled, and TCRdb retains in-frame clones only, with some absent. The sample includes some 740,000 clones, nearly 95% of them seen just once. Positively selected for CCR7, the CD45RO-negative cells used as naive CD8 cells excluded terminally differentiated effector memory CD45RA+ cells. The material sequenced was naive CD8+ T cells sorted from blood. These receptors were taken from a man in his thirties or forties in good health.

The J gene is TRBJ2-2, the V gene TRBV7-2; 14 nucleotides align to TRBD2. CDR1 and CDR2 from the germline V gene are SGHTA and FQGNSA. There are 15 residues in the CDR3. With 9 bases clipped from V and 7 bases from J, the junction kept 7 bases outside the gene matches. The CDR3 loop reads CASRLAGGRIGELFF. Here the CDR3 DNA reads TGTGCCAGTCGACTAGCGGGAGGGCGAATCGGGGAGCTGTTTTTT.

The J gene is TRBJ2-1, the V gene TRBV4-2; 9 bases fit TRBD2. CDR1 and CDR2 (germline): LGHNA, YNFKEQ. The CDR3 spans 18 residues. V shed 1 base, J shed 7 bases, and the junction held 14 bases outside the gene matches. The CDR3 DNA follows: TGTGCCAGCAGCCAAGCCCTCAGGGCTAGCGGGACTGCGAATGAGCAGTTCTTC. Encoded protein: CASSQALRASGTANEQFF.

The rearrangement links TRBV10-2 to TRBJ2-1, with unresolved D. CDR3 length: 14 amino acids. The germline V and J ends were trimmed by 0 bases and 9 bases, with 12 bases remaining between them. Germline CDR1 and CDR2: WSHSY and SAAADI. In nucleotides, the CDR3 is TGCGCCAGCAGTGAGTCATCTTTCTTCGGTGAGCAGTTCTTC. Residues: CASSESSFFGEQFF.

V and J are TRBV7-9 and TRBJ1-2; 10 positions agree with TRBD1. Trimming at V came to 1 base and at J to 2 bases, leaving 10 bases not matched to a gene. The CDR3 sequence is 18 residues long. Per germline, CDR1 SEHNR and CDR2 FQNEAQ (reference sequence). This CDR3 reads CASSLVGTGQGPNYGYTF. CDR3 DNA sequence: TGTGCCAGCAGCTTAGTAGGGACGGGACAGGGGCCCAACTATGGCTACACCTTC. The full variable domain, completed using reference TRBV7-9 and TRBJ1-2, is DTGVSQNPRHKITKRGQNVTFRCDPISEHNRLYWYRQTLGQGPEFLTYFQNEAQLEKSRLLSDRFSAERPKGSFSTLEIQRTEQGDSAMYLCASSLVGTGQGPNYGYTFGSGTRLTVV.

This sequence joins TRBV27 and TRBJ2-3; the D is unclear. CDR3 length: 17 amino acids. Germline lookup yields CDR1 MNHEY and CDR2 SMNVEV (reference sequence). Trimming shortened V by 3 bases and J by 0 bases, and 16 bases separated the two germline ends. The CDR3 region is CASSFTALGPSTDTQYF. CDR3 sequence (DNA): TGTGCCAGCAGTTTTACCGCCCTTGGTCCTAGCACAGATACGCAGTATTTT.

The CDR3 protein is CASSAALAGLEQYF. CDR3 sequence (DNA): TGTGCCAGCAGTGCCGCCTTAGCGGGACTCGAGCAGTACTTC. This chain links TRBV28 with TRBJ2-7; 8 bases match TRBD2. The V segment lost 5 bases and the J segment 6 bases; nucleotides outside the gene matches: 9. Germline CDR1 is MDHEN and CDR2 is SYDVKM. The CDR3 sequence is 14 residues long.

The chain employs TRBV19 and TRBJ2-1; a weak D match, TRBD2 (5 bases). Trimming removed 5 bases from V and 7 bases from J, with 12 bases in between. CDR3 length equals 13 residues. CDR1 is LNHDA, CDR2 SQIVND, per germline (reference sequence). The CDR3 region has the DNA TGTGCCAGTAGTTCGGGGAGTCTAAATGAGCAGTTCTTC. Protein product: CASSSGSLNEQFF.

This chain joins TRBV6-1 and TRBJ1-1, with a weak D call TRBD1 (6 bases). CDR3 length equals 15 residues. Trimming stripped 1 base from V and 0 bases from J, with 9 bases between. CDR1 and CDR2 (germline): MNHNS, SASEGT. The CDR3 coding sequence is TGTGCCAGCAGTGAAGATTGGACAGTGAACACTGAAGCTTTCTTT. It specifies CASSEDWTVNTEAFF.

The genes are TRBV19 and TRBJ2-2, with D possibly being TRBD1 (6 bases). CDR1 and CDR2 (germline): LNHDA, SQIVND (reference sequence). V was shortened by 5 bases and J by 4 bases, with 17 bases between the two germline ends. The CDR3 loop spans 16 amino acids. The CDR3 nucleotides are TGTGCCAGTAGTTCCTCCCGGACAGCAATCACCGGGGAGCTGTTTTTT. It translates to CASSSSRTAITGELFF.

V usage is TRBV9 and J usage is TRBJ1-1; 7 bases are a match to TRBD1. This CDR3 has 14 residues. The germline CDR1 and CDR2 sequences are SGDLS and YYNGEE. Trimming at V came to 4 bases and at J to 2 bases, leaving 5 bases not matched to a gene. CDR3 nucleotides: TGTGCCAGCAGCCTCGCAGGGGGAAACACTGAAGCTTTCTTT. Amino acids: CASSLAGGNTEAFF.

This clone was counted between two and nine times. The gene calls are TRBV6-1 and TRBJ1-2; D possibly corresponds to TRBD1 (5 bases). The CDR3 spans 15 residues. CDR1 and CDR2 (germline): MNHNS, SASEGT. Deletions cut 5 bases from V and 0 bases from J, with 13 bases between. CDR3 in amino acids: CASSLGAGSNYGYTF. In nucleotides, the CDR3 is TGTGCCAGCAGTCTCGGGGCAGGCTCTAACTATGGCTACACCTTC.

The V and J genes are TRBV10-2 and TRBJ2-1; D uncertain. CDR1 is WSHSY, CDR2 SAAADI, per germline. The ends were cut back, 6 bases at V and 5 bases at J, with 11 bases in the middle. The CDR3 extends over 13 amino acids. The CDR3 DNA sequence: TGCGCCAGCAGGTCCCCACTGCACAATGAGCAGTTCTTC. The encoded protein is CASRSPLHNEQFF.

This chain uses TRBV10-2 with TRBJ1-5; 9 bases align to TRBD1. The germline V gene has CDR1 WSHSY and CDR2 SAAADI. The CDR3 contains 14 residues. Trimming at V came to 2 bases and at J to 4 bases, leaving 0 bases not matched to a gene. CDR3 bases: TGCGCCAGCAGTGAGGGACAGGGGAATCAGCCCCAGCATTTT. This translates into CASSEGQGNQPQHF.

The chain couples TRBV28 to TRBJ2-1; D gene unclear. V lost 6 bases to trimming and J lost 0 bases, with 12 bases between them. Germline V lookup: CDR1 MDHEN, CDR2 SYDVKM. The length of the CDR3 is 15 residues. CDR3: CASRTDASSYNEQFF. The CDR3 coding sequence is TGTGCCAGCAGGACGGACGCAAGCTCCTACAATGAGCAGTTCTTC.

The chain has TRBV27 and TRBJ2-7; 7 bases fit TRBD1. Germline values: CDR1 MNHEY, CDR2 SMNVEV (reference sequence). V was pared by 5 bases and J by 5 bases, with 9 bases of the junction left unmatched. This CDR3 spans 14 amino acids. CDR3 loop: CASSLDRAKNEQYF. CDR3 nucleotides: TGTGCCAGCAGTCTAGACAGGGCCAAAAACGAGCAGTACTTC.

The chain combines TRBV7-2 with TRBJ2-7, with 9 nucleotides matching TRBD1. J was trimmed by 3 bases and V by 5 bases; bases with no gene match: 11. The CDR3 has 16 residues. Germline CDR1 and CDR2: SGHTA and FQGNSA. The CDR3, as DNA: TGTGCCAGCAGCGTTTCCCCGGGACAGGGAATCTACGAGCAGTACTTC. Protein: CASSVSPGQGIYEQYF.

V gene TRBV2 combines with J gene TRBJ2-7, with 10 bases fitting TRBD2. Germline CDR1 SNHLY, CDR2 FYNNEI. The length of the CDR3 is 15 residues. Trimming cost V 7 bases and J 4 bases; bases outside gene matches: 10. This CDR3 is CASIPRPLAGYEQYF. DNA for the CDR3: TGTGCCAGCATCCCGAGGCCACTAGCGGGATACGAGCAGTACTTC. Complete variable domain (other parts from reference TRBV2 and TRBJ2-7): EPEVTQTPSHQVTQMGQEVILRCVPISNHLYFYWYRQILGQKVEFLVSFYNNEISEKSEIFDDQFSVERPDGSNFTLKIRSTKLEDSAMYFCASIPRPLAGYEQYFGPGTRLTVT.

With respect to this clone: The junction departs from the called germline gene at one end, perhaps through a read error. V is TRBV30 and J is TRBJ2-6; TRBD1 is a possible D gene (7 bases). This CDR3 contains 11 residues. CDR1 is GTSNPN and CDR2 is SVGIG in the germline V gene (reference sequence). The CDR3 DNA follows: TGTGCCTGGAGTGTACTAGACAGGGAGGCTTTC. Translation: CAWSVLDREAF.

The J gene is TRBJ2-3, the V gene TRBV28; 10 positions agree with TRBD2. Germline V lookup: CDR1 MDHEN, CDR2 SYDVKM. The CDR3 sequence is 16 residues long. The trim removed 5 bases at V and 0 bases at J, leaving 5 bases unmatched. The CDR3 nucleotides read TGTGCCAGCAGTCCCATACTAGCGGGGAGCACAGATACGCAGTATTTT. Translated, it gives CASSPILAGSTDTQYF. Full variable domain (remainder filled in from reference TRBV28 and TRBJ2-3): DVKVTQSSRYLVKRTGEKVFLECVQDMDHENMFWYRQDPGLGLRLIYFSYDVKMKEKGDIPEGYSVSREKKERFSLILESASTNQTSMYLCASSPILAGSTDTQYFGPGTRLTVL.

The chain joins TRBV6-1 to TRBJ2-3, with 9 positions matching TRBD1. This CDR3 region has 14 residues. The V segment lost 5 bases and the J segment 3 bases; nucleotides outside the gene matches: 3. Germline CDR1 MNHNS, CDR2 SASEGT. CDR3 DNA sequence: TGTGCCAGCAGTCACGACAGGGGGACAGATACGCAGTATTTT. This translates into CASSHDRGTDTQYF.

This sequence joins TRBV28 and TRBJ2-1; D is perhaps TRBD1 or TRBD2 (5 bases each). The CDR3 totals 13 residues. Trimming took 11 bases from V and 10 from J, leaving 21 bases between them. Germline CDR1 MDHEN, CDR2 SYDVKM. The CDR3 sequence: CACGSRVDGEQFF. DNA for the CDR3: TGTGCCTGCGGGTCCAGGGTAGATGGGGAGCAGTTCTTC.

The chain has TRBV7-8 and TRBJ2-7, with D hard to call. The CDR3 extends over 14 amino acids. The germline gives CDR1 SGHVS, CDR2 FQNEAQ. V lost 4 bases and J 0 bases, leaving 10 bases between the germline ends. The CDR3 sequence: CASSSTSDSYEQYF. In DNA, the CDR3 is TGTGCCAGCAGCTCTACAAGCGACTCCTACGAGCAGTACTTC.

V is TRBV11-2 and J is TRBJ2-7, with 8 bases fitting TRBD2. From germline, CDR1 is SGHAT and CDR2 FQNNGV. V dropped 2 bases and J dropped 3; count of bases not matched to a gene: 9. This CDR3 is 16 amino acids long. CDR3 residues: CASSLSGGRRDYEQYF. The CDR3 DNA sequence: TGTGCCAGCAGCTTATCCGGCGGGAGGAGGGACTACGAGCAGTACTTC.

V is TRBV29-1 and J is TRBJ2-1, with 8 bases matching TRBD2. The germline V gene encodes CDR1 SQVTM and CDR2 ANQGSEA. The CDR3 is 17 amino acids. V gave up 3 bases and J gave up 3 bases; unmatched junction bases: 13. CDR3 bases: TGCAGCGTTGATGGAGGAGAGCGGGAGAGCTTCTACAATGAGCAGTTCTTC. Amino acid sequence: CSVDGGERESFYNEQFF.

The chain employs TRBV12-2 and TRBJ2-1; the listed D gene, TRBD1, was not tested against the DNA. TRBV12-2 is flagged as a pseudogene. The CDR3 is 19 amino acids. This CDR3 reads CASRLEGTGSPDGDNEQFF. CDR3 nucleotide sequence: TGTGCAAGTCGCTTAGAAGGTACAGGGAGCCCGGACGGGGACAATGAGCAGTTCTTC.

The DNA for the CDR3 is TGCGCCAGCAGCTTAACGACTAGTTTGGATGAGCAGTTCTTC. Translating gives CASSLTTSLDEQFF. The rearrangement links TRBV5-1 to TRBJ2-1; maybe TRBD2 (6 bases). CDR1 is SGHRS, CDR2 YFSETQ, per germline. Between the trimmed V and J ends, which lost 2 bases and 8 bases, there was a span of 14 bases. The CDR3 consists of 14 residues. The full variable domain, completed using reference TRBV5-1 and TRBJ2-1, is KAGVTQTPRYLIKTRGQQVTLSCSPISGHRSVSWYQQTPGQGLQFLFEYFSETQRNKGNFPGRFSGRQFSNSRSEMNVSTLELGDSALYLCASSLTTSLDEQFFGPGTRLTVL.

This chain uses TRBV27 with TRBJ2-1; D is perhaps TRBD2 (6 bases). Germline CDR1 reads MNHEY; CDR2 reads SMNVEV (reference sequence). The CDR3 consists of 15 residues. V lost 3 bases and J lost 5, with 14 bases in between. The CDR3 loop is CASSLYPQRDNEQFF. The CDR3 region has the DNA TGTGCCAGCAGTTTGTATCCCCAGCGGGACAATGAGCAGTTCTTC.

The CDR3 nucleotides are TGTGCCAGCAGTTTTTTAGCGGGTAATTACAATGAGCAGTTCTTC. This codes for CASSFLAGNYNEQFF. The chain recombines TRBV27 with TRBJ2-1; 7 bases align to TRBD2. The CDR3 is 15 amino acids. CDR1 is MNHEY and CDR2 is SMNVEV in the germline V gene (reference sequence). J was trimmed by 4 bases and V by 3 bases; bases with no gene match: 6.